These 18 T cell receptor beta chains came from one sample sequenced in a study of shared clonotypes between healthy human individuals. TCRdb's table, derived via immunoSEQ multiplex PCR, lists solely in-frame clones and lacks some. Of roughly 1,000,000 clones listed, 75% to 80% are singletons. The sample consisted of memory CD4+ T cells from PBMCs. The subset was: CD45RA-negative fraction. The receptors stem from a man aged 18 to 29 in good health. Some clones in this sample may be carry-over from other donors' samples.

The chain uses TRBV5-4 and TRBJ2-1, with 9 bases fitting TRBD1. The CDR3 is made up of 13 amino acids. The trim removed 2 bases at V and 10 bases at J, leaving 4 bases unmatched. Looked up from germline, CDR1 is SGHNT and CDR2 is YYREEE (reference sequence). The CDR3 nucleotides read TGTGCCAGCAGCTTACAGGGGGCAAAAGAGCAGTTCTTC. Protein: CASSLQGAKEQFF.

Details on this clone: Other DNA sequences in the sample encode the same CDR3. This rearrangement joins TRBV5-1 to TRBJ2-3; the match to TRBD2 covers 8 bases. This CDR3 contains 15 residues. CDR1 SGHRS and CDR2 YFSETQ come from the germline V gene. J gave up 0 bases and V 2 bases, and 2 bases lay outside the gene matches. The DNA of the CDR3 is TGCGCCAGCAGCTTAACTAGCGGAAGCACAGATACGCAGTATTTT. This sequence encodes CASSLTSGSTDTQYF.

CDR3 DNA sequence: TGTGCCACCAGCCCAGGGGGCTCCGGAGAGACCCAGTACTTC. This sequence encodes CATSPGGSGETQYF. This chain links TRBV6-6 with TRBJ2-5; 8 bases are shared with TRBD1. This CDR3 has 14 residues. The V and J ends lost 10 bases and 4 bases, in that order; junction bases with no gene match: 11. CDR1 and CDR2 from the germline V gene are MNHNY and SVGAGI (reference sequence).

The CDR3 coding sequence is TGTGCCAGCAGCCAAGTGGACAGGGATATCAATGAGCAGTTCTTC. Its translation is CASSQVDRDINEQFF. This chain connects TRBV4-2 to TRBJ2-1; 8 bases are shared with TRBD1. There are 15 residues in the CDR3. In germline, CDR1 is LGHNA, CDR2 YNFKEQ. Losses at the gene ends were 1 base for V and 6 bases for J; bases not matched to a gene: 5.

There are many counts of this clone. The CDR3 nucleotides read TGTGCCAGCAGTTCATGGAGGGGTTCGTTCTTTTCTGAAGCTTTCTTT. Translated, it gives CASSSWRGSFFSEAFF. The chain joins TRBV28 to TRBJ1-1, with TRBD1 as a possible D gene (5 bases). This CDR3 has 16 residues. Trimming left V 4 bases short and J 6 bases short, with 21 bases between. Germline CDR1 MDHEN, CDR2 SYDVKM. Supplemented by reference TRBV28 and TRBJ1-1, the full variable domain reads DVKVTQSSRYLVKRTGEKVFLECVQDMDHENMFWYRQDPGLGLRLIYFSYDVKMKEKGDIPEGYSVSREKKERFSLILESASTNQTSMYLCASSSWRGSFFSEAFFGQGTRLTVV.

The gene calls are TRBV11-2 and TRBJ1-1, with D possibly matching TRBD1 (5 bases). The CDR3 consists of 15 residues. CDR1 SGHAT and CDR2 FQNNGV come from the germline V gene. V lost 6 bases, J lost 1 base, and 15 bases lay in between. In DNA, the CDR3 is TGTGCCAGCAGTCTCGGGGCAGCCAGGAACACTGAAGCTTTCTTT. Translation: CASSLGAARNTEAFF. Supplemented by reference TRBV11-2 and TRBJ1-1, the full variable domain reads EAGVAQSPRYKIIEKRQSVAFWCNPISGHATLYWYQQILGQGPKLLIQFQNNGVVDDSQLPKDRFSAERLKGVDSTLKIQPAKLEDSAVYLCASSLGAARNTEAFFGQGTRLTVV.

The rearrangement joins TRBV10-3 to TRBJ2-3, with TRBD1 matching 9 bases. Trimming removed 8 bases from V and 3 bases from J; junction bases left unmatched: 6. CDR1 is ENHRY and CDR2 is SYGVKD in the germline V gene. This CDR3 contains 14 residues. DNA of the CDR3: TGTGCCATCCTCCGACAGGGGGGTACAGATACGCAGTATTTT. It is translated as CAILRQGGTDTQYF.

Concerning this clone: A much larger clonotype is one base distant, so this may be a read error. This CDR3 is missing its conserved last phenylalanine or tryptophan, likely due to a read error. Written as DNA, the CDR3 is TGTGCCAGCAGTTTAATCTCCTATGGCTACACCCTC. Translating it yields CASSLISYGYTL. The J gene is TRBJ1-2, the V gene TRBV28; unclear D gene. The CDR3 totals 12 residues. The V gene's germline CDR1 is MDHEN and CDR2 SYDVKM. Trimming cost V 2 bases and J 4 bases, with 5 bases left between them.

This clone was counted once. The rearrangement links TRBV5-5 to TRBJ1-2; D unclear. The CDR3 length is 13 residues. Germline V CDR1 and CDR2: SGHKS, YYEKEE (reference sequence). V shed 0 bases and J shed 4 bases, with 7 bases lying between them. DNA for the CDR3: TGTGCCAGCAGCTTGGCGGGGTTCTATGGCTACACCTTC. It yields the protein CASSLAGFYGYTF.

This chain joins TRBV18 and TRBJ1-5; D is uncertain. This CDR3 spans 15 amino acids. CDR1 and CDR2 from the germline V gene are KGHSH and LQKENI. The V end lost 4 bases, the J end lost 6 bases, and 16 bases lay between the germline ends. The CDR3 region has the DNA TGTGCCAGCTCACGAGGGATGTCGGACGGTCAGCCCCAGCATTTT. Its protein is CASSRGMSDGQPQHF.

With respect to this clone: A much larger clonotype is one base distant, so this may be a read error. The CDR3 loop reads CASSLGQNTGELFF. CDR3 DNA: TGTGCCAGCAGCCTGGGACAGAACACCGGGGAGCTGTTTTTT. This rearrangement joins TRBV7-3 to TRBJ2-2; D possibly corresponds to TRBD1 (6 bases). V shed 5 bases and J shed 1 base, with 8 bases lying between them. Looked up from germline, CDR1 is SGHTA and CDR2 is FQGTGA. This CDR3 is 14 amino acids long.

Of note for this clone: Only one base separates this from a far larger clonotype, so it likely reflects a read error. This sequence joins TRBV7-9 and TRBJ2-1; no firm D call. Trimming removed 1 base at V and 3 bases at J, with 19 bases between. The CDR3 spans 18 residues. Germline lookup yields CDR1 SEHNR and CDR2 FQNEAQ (reference sequence). The CDR3 loop reads CASSLESESNPSYNEQFF. As DNA, the CDR3 is TGTGCCAGCAGCTTAGAAAGCGAGAGTAACCCCAGCTACAATGAGCAGTTCTTC.

This clone appeared a single time. The chain couples TRBV18 to TRBJ2-1, with TRBD1 matching over 10 bases. Trimming took 6 bases from V and 9 from J; bases not matched to a gene: 8. The germline V gene encodes CDR1 KGHSH and CDR2 LQKENI. This CDR3 is 14 amino acids long. The CDR3 bases are TGTGCCAGCTCTCAACGGGACAGGGGTCTTGAGCAGTTCTTC. It specifies CASSQRDRGLEQFF.

In the case of this clone: Distinct nucleotide sequences in the sample also encode this CDR3. The genes are TRBV5-1 and TRBJ2-3; 10 nucleotides agree with TRBD2. This CDR3 has 14 residues. CDR1 and CDR2 from the germline V gene are SGHRS and YFSETQ. The J segment lost 4 bases and the V segment lost 4 bases, leaving 3 bases of the junction unmatched. CDR3 in amino acids: CASSRLAGADTQYF. The CDR3 DNA reads as TGCGCCAGCAGCCGGCTAGCGGGGGCAGATACGCAGTATTTT.

The rearrangement uses TRBV28 and TRBJ2-3, with 8 bases identical to TRBD1. The junction had 8 bases not matched to a gene; V was cut back by 7 bases and J by 2 bases. The length of the CDR3 is 15 residues. Germline CDR1 MDHEN, CDR2 SYDVKM. The CDR3 DNA is TGTGCCAGCACCAACATACAGGGGGTCACAGATACGCAGTATTTT. This codes for CASTNIQGVTDTQYF.

This chain connects TRBV4-3 to TRBJ2-3, with D unclear. Germline lookup yields CDR1 LGHNA and CDR2 YSLEER. The CDR3 is 12 amino acids. V lost 0 bases and J lost 6, with 4 bases in between. In DNA form, the CDR3 reads TGCGCCAGCAGCCAAGATCGGGATACGCAGTATTTT. Residues: CASSQDRDTQYF.

The chain carries TRBV5-1 and TRBJ1-1; D may be TRBD1 (6 bases). Germline-derived CDR1 and CDR2 are SGHRS and YFSETQ. V dropped 3 bases and J dropped 6 bases, with 18 bases sitting between them. The CDR3 contains 15 residues. Here the CDR3 DNA reads TGCGCCAGCAGCTGGGGGGCCTCCGGAGGGGCTGAAGCTTTCTTT. It encodes CASSWGASGGAEAFF. The full variable domain, in which reference TRBV5-1 and TRBJ1-1 provide the parts outside the CDR3, is KAGVTQTPRYLIKTRGQQVTLSCSPISGHRSVSWYQQTPGQGLQFLFEYFSETQRNKGNFPGRFSGRQFSNSRSEMNVSTLELGDSALYLCASSWGASGGAEAFFGQGTRLTVV.

Notes on this clone: A much larger clone differs from this one at a single base, so this may be a read error. Other DNA sequences in the sample encode the same CDR3. The chain joins TRBV29-1 to TRBJ1-1; D unclear. This CDR3 has 14 residues. CDR1 and CDR2 (germline): SQVTM, ANQGSEA. Here the CDR3 reads CSVVGQSRNTEAFF. DNA of the CDR3: TGCAGCGTTGTGGGCCAGTCCAGGAACACTGAAGCCTTCTTT.